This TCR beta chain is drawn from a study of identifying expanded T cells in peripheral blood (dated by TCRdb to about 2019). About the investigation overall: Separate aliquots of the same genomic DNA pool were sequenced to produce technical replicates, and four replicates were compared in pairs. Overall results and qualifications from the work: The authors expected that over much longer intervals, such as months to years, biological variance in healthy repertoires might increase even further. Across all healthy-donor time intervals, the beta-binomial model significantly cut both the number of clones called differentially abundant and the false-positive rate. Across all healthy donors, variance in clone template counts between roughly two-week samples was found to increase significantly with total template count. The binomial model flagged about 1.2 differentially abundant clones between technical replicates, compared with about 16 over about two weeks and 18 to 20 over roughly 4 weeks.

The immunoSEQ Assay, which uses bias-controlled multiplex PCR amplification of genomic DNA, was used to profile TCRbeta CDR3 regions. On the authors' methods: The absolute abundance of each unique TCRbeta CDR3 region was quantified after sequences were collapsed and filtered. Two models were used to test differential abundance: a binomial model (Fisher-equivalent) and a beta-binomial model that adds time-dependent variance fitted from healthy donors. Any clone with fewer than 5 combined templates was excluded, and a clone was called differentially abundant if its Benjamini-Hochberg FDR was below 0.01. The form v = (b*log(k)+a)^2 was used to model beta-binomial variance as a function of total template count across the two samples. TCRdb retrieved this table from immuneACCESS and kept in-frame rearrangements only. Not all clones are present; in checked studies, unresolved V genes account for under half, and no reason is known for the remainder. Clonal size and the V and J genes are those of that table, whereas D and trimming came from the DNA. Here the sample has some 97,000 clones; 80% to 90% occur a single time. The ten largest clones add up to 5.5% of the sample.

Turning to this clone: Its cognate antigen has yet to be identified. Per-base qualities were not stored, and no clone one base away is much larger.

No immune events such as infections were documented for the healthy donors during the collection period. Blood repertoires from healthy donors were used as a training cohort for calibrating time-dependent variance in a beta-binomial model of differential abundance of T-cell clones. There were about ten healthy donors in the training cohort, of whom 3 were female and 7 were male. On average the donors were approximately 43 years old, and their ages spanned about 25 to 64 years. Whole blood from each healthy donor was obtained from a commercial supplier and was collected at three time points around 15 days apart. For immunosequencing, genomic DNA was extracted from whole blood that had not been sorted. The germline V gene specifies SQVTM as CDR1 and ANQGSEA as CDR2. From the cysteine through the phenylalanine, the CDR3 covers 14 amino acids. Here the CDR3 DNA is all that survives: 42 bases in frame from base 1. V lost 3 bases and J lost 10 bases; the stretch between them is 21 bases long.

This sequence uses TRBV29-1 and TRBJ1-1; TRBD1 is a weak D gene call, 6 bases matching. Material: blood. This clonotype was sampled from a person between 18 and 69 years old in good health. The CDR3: CSVDENRSRGGAFF. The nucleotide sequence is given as TGCAGCGTTGACGAGAATAGGTCTAGAGGGGGAGCTTTCTTT.